This T cell receptor beta chain derives from a study of blood T cell repertoires in COVID-19 (TCRdb year 2020). Study-wide context: The collaborator samples originated in the United States, Italy and Spain and spanned the acute and convalescent phases of COVID-19. The material from the prospective study consisted of cDNA or gDNA derived from T cells, B-cell-depleted T cells, or PBMCs. The dataset comprised deeply sampled blood TCRbeta repertoires from subjects exposed to, actively infected with, or recovered from COVID-19. The repertoires were made available in a free public database intended to serve as a resource for research on the immune response to SARS-CoV-2. Samples came from the ongoing ImmuneRACE study (first 160 participants) plus 1,254 subjects from 6 global collaborators. Sample metadata almost always included a de-identified subject ID, COVID-19 status, age in years and sex. Where HLA class I and class II types were available, the types were taken from metadata supplied by the sample provider, not from assay-based typing. What the research found in general, with its limitations: The quantity of clinical and demographic metadata differed by source and by participant and was supplied without curation.

Participants in the prospective study were enrolled through a virtual design, were aged about 18 to 90 years, and lived in roughly 24 United States geographic areas. In the prospective study, participants were assigned to cohorts based on the clinical history participants reported in a screening survey and a study questionnaire. Recovered participants in ImmuneRACE Cohort 3 were defined as having two consecutive negative NP/OP PCR tests, clearance from a healthcare professional, or resolution of symptoms. In the prospective study, whole blood, serum and a nasopharyngeal or oropharyngeal swab were collected from each participant by mobile phlebotomists. Additional blood draws and questionnaires over an approximately 2-month period could optionally be provided by prospective study participants. Before DNA extraction, blood samples from the prospective study were shipped at room temperature or frozen.

TCRbeta CDR3 regions were amplified from genomic DNA by means of the immunoSEQ Assay, a bias-controlled multiplex PCR. The authors' pipeline ran thus. The number of nucleated cells in each sample was estimated from the amplification of reference gene primers within the assay. To quantify the absolute abundance of each unique TCRbeta CDR3 rearrangement, sequence reads were collapsed and filtered. For each sample, productive Simpson clonality was calculated by taking the square root of Simpson's diversity index across productive rearrangements. Not all clones reach the TCRdb copy of this immuneACCESS table, which keeps in-frame sequences only. Checked studies attribute under half of the gap to unresolved V genes and leave the rest unexplained. V and J calls and clone size are given by that table; D and trimming were obtained from the DNA. This sample lists fewer than 450,000 clones; roughly 84% were detected once. The top ten clones comprise more than 0.9% of the sample.

With regard to this clone: The clone's antigen remains unknown. Per-base qualities were not stored, and no clone one base away is much larger.

Sequencing was performed on PBMCs or T cells enriched from blood (not recorded which). The TCR was taken from a woman younger than 45 who had recovered from COVID-19.

The encoded CDR3 is CASSHRGQGRSGNTIYF. The DNA sequence follows: TGTGCCAGCAGCCACCGCGGACAGGGCCGCTCTGGAAACACCATATATTTT. Rearrangement joined TRBV3-1 (or the pseudogene TRBV3-2) to TRBJ1-3, and TRBD1 matches 8 of the central bases. Reading the germline V gene (reference sequence) gives CDR1 LGHDT and CDR2 YNNKEL. Germline trimming amounts to 3 bases on V and 0 bases on J, with 7 as the count of junction bases outside the gene matches. Inclusive of the bounding cysteine and phenylalanine, the CDR3 is 17 residues long. Only the CDR3 portion is preserved as DNA: 51 bases, with reading frame beginning at the first base.